This passage covers 30 T cell receptor beta chains from one sample sequenced in a study of T cells in Graves' hyperthyroidism and ophthalmopathy. From RNA transcripts, TCR beta CDR3 regions were amplified. Researchers ran a first-round RT-PCR on the TCR CDR3 using the HTBI primer set. TCRdb reprocessed the multiplex PCR reads via MiXCR and lists one record per CDR3 protein. The sample includes 600,000 or so distinct CDR3 sequences, around 46% of them seen just once. Material for sequencing was peripheral blood or thyroid tissue (not recorded which). Receptors were obtained from a woman between 18 and 30 years old with Graves' hyperthyroidism.

The rearrangement links TRBV29-1 to TRBJ1-4; the D is unclear. Germline V lookup: CDR1 SQVTM, CDR2 ANQGSEA. V shed 6 bases and J shed 8 bases, with 16 bases lying between them. This CDR3 contains 13 residues. The DNA for the CDR3 is TGCAGCGTGGACTCTATATCGGGAGAAAAACTGTTTTTT. It specifies CSVDSISGEKLFF.

This clonotype was seen a few times. The chain couples TRBV7-2 to TRBJ2-7, with a possible D match to TRBD2 (7 bases). CDR1 is SGHTA, CDR2 FQGNSA, per germline. The CDR3 has 14 amino acids. Trimming cost V 8 bases and J 5 bases, with 19 bases left between them. CDR3 coding DNA: TGTGCCAGCCTCCCCAGGGGCGGGAGAAACGAGCAGTACTTC. Encoded protein: CASLPRGGRNEQYF.

This clonotype was recorded at least ten times. The chain employs TRBV7-9 and TRBJ1-2; D gene unclear. The CDR3 is made up of 14 amino acids. Germline lookup yields CDR1 SEHNR and CDR2 FQNEAQ (reference sequence). The germline V and J ends were trimmed by 1 base and 4 bases, with 10 bases remaining between them. The CDR3 region is CASSLVTSAYGYTF. For the CDR3, the DNA is TGTGCCAGCAGCTTAGTTACGTCAGCCTATGGCTACACCTTC.

For this clonotype: A junction end diverges from the germline sequence, so it may reflect a read error. The rearrangement joins TRBV10-3 to TRBJ2-7; D may be TRBD1 (5 bases). This CDR3 is built from 15 residues. Germline values: CDR1 ENHRY, CDR2 SYGVKD. The CDR3 region has the DNA TGTGCCAGCAGTTACTCGGATCCAGGGCTCTACGAGCAGTACTTC. Protein product: CASSYSDPGLYEQYF.

Comments on this clonotype: Compared with germline, one end of the junction differs, possibly owing to a read error. The V call is TRBV10-2, the J call TRBJ1-2; D possibly corresponds to TRBD1 (6 bases). The CDR3 sequence is 16 residues long. Germline CDR1 reads WSHSY; CDR2 reads SAAADI. The CDR3 region has the DNA TGTGCCAGCAGTACCGGACAGCGGGCTAATAACTATGGCTACACCTTC. Translated, it gives CASSTGQRANNYGYTF.

The CDR3 sequence is CASSRGGTRVNQPQYF. The CDR3 region has the DNA TGTGCCAGCAGCCGCGGGGGGACGCGGGTCAATCAGCCCCAGTACTTC. The rearrangement links TRBV7-9 to TRBJ2-5; TRBD2 agrees at 8 bases. Germline CDR1 and CDR2: SEHNR and FQNEAQ (reference sequence). The CDR3 loop spans 16 amino acids. V was pared by 5 bases and J by 9 bases, with 17 bases of the junction left unmatched.

The chain joins TRBV25-1 to TRBJ1-1, with D uncertain. Per the germline V gene, CDR1 is MGHDK and CDR2 is SYGVNS. The CDR3 spans 15 residues. V was clipped by 5 bases and J by 1 base, with 14 bases between them. CDR3 DNA: TGTGCCAGCAGTTACTCGACGGGAGGGAACACTGAAGCTTTCTTT. Translated, it gives CASSYSTGGNTEAFF.

The sample holds many counts of this clonotype. The genes are TRBV29-1 and TRBJ1-1; D is possibly TRBD1 (6 bases). CDR3 length: 14 amino acids. Germline CDR1 SQVTM, CDR2 ANQGSEA. V lost 7 bases and J lost 3, with 18 bases in between. The DNA for the CDR3 is TGCAGCGCGGTGGGGGGGGGCCCGGACACTGAAGCTTTCTTT. The encoded protein is CSAVGGGPDTEAFF.

The gene calls are TRBV15 and TRBJ1-4; maybe TRBD1 (5 bases). Trimming took off 0 bases at V and 8 bases at J, with 19 bases between the two ends. CDR3 length: 17 residues. Germline values: CDR1 LNHNV, CDR2 YYDKDF (reference sequence). The CDR3 coding sequence is TGTGCCACCAGCAGAGATAGAACGGGGGGTGACACCGAAAAACTGTTTTTT. Translating gives CATSRDRTGGDTEKLFF.

The V gene is TRBV25-1, the J gene TRBJ2-6; no clear D gene. V was cut by 6 bases and J by 0 bases, with 12 bases left in between. CDR3 size: 16 residues. Germline V gene data show CDR1 as MGHDK and CDR2 as SYGVNS. The CDR3 protein is CASSFAESSGANVLTF. The CDR3 DNA reads TGTGCCAGCAGCTTCGCGGAGAGCTCTGGGGCCAACGTCCTGACTTTC.

The chain employs TRBV10-1 and TRBJ2-5; 7 positions match TRBD2. This CDR3 comprises 16 residues. V lost 3 bases to trimming and J lost 5 bases; unmatched junction nucleotides: 12. Germline CDR1 WNHNN, CDR2 SYGVQD (reference sequence). The CDR3 reads CASSEKSGIVRETQYF. The DNA for the CDR3 is TGCGCCAGCAGTGAAAAAAGCGGGATTGTACGGGAGACCCAGTACTTC.

CDR3 sequence (DNA): TGTGCCAGCTTACCCCGGCACCTCGGTAACACTGAAGCTTTCTTT. This encodes CASLPRHLGNTEAFF. V and J are TRBV7-6 and TRBJ1-1; D unresolved. This CDR3 contains 15 residues. CDR1 is SGHVS, CDR2 FNYEAQ, per germline. The V end was cut by 8 bases, the J end by 2 bases, with 18 bases between.

This clonotype was counted ten times or more. This chain connects TRBV2 to TRBJ1-3, with D uncertain. Germline V gene data show CDR1 as SNHLY and CDR2 as FYNNEI. The CDR3 has 14 residues. The ends were cut back, 5 bases at V and 9 bases at J, with 17 bases in the middle. DNA for the CDR3: TGTGCCAGCAGTCGCATGTCCGGCGTAACCACCATATATTTT. Protein product: CASSRMSGVTTIYF. The full variable domain, in which reference TRBV2 and TRBJ1-3 provide the parts outside the CDR3, is EPEVTQTPSHQVTQMGQEVILRCVPISNHLYFYWYRQILGQKVEFLVSFYNNEISEKSEIFDDQFSVERPDGSNFTLKIRSTKLEDSAMYFCASSRMSGVTTIYFGEGSWLTVV.

V is TRBV5-1 and J is TRBJ1-1; 7 positions agree with TRBD1. This CDR3 spans 11 amino acids. V lost 7 bases, J lost 8 bases, and 5 bases stayed unmatched. CDR1 is SGHRS and CDR2 is YFSETQ in the germline V gene. The CDR3 DNA is TGCGCCAGCCGGAGGGGGCTCGAAGCTTTCTTT. Translated: CASRRGLEAFF.

This clonotype was seen repeatedly, ten times or more. This chain joins TRBV2 and TRBJ1-6; D not certain. Trimming shortened V by 5 bases and J by 0 bases, and 11 bases separated the two germline ends. Per the germline V gene, CDR1 is SNHLY and CDR2 is FYNNEI. The CDR3 is 16 residues long. The chain's CDR3 is CASSRRALSYNSPLHF. The CDR3 coding sequence is TGTGCCAGCAGTCGTCGGGCACTCTCCTATAATTCACCCCTCCACTTT.

The chain combines TRBV7-2 with TRBJ2-3; 9 bases are a match to TRBD1. The V gene end was trimmed by 5 bases and the J gene end by 4 bases; junction bases not matched to a gene: 10. This CDR3 has 16 amino acids. The germline V gene has CDR1 SGHTA and CDR2 FQGNSA. The CDR3 nucleotides are TGTGCCAGCAGCCACCCGACAGGGGGGAATGCAGATACGCAGTATTTT. This translates into CASSHPTGGNADTQYF.

The V gene is TRBV5-1, the J gene TRBJ1-4; TRBD1 matches at 8 bases. The CDR3 is 15 residues long. Germline V gene data show CDR1 as SGHRS and CDR2 as YFSETQ. The V gene end was trimmed by 3 bases and the J gene end by 5 bases; junction bases not matched to a gene: 6. Here the CDR3 reads CASSSPGQANEKLFF. The CDR3, as DNA: TGCGCCAGCAGCTCACCGGGACAGGCGAATGAAAAACTGTTTTTT. The full variable domain, rest sourced from reference TRBV5-1 and TRBJ1-4, is KAGVTQTPRYLIKTRGQQVTLSCSPISGHRSVSWYQQTPGQGLQFLFEYFSETQRNKGNFPGRFSGRQFSNSRSEMNVSTLELGDSALYLCASSSPGQANEKLFFGSGTQLSVL.

The rearrangement links TRBV12-3 or TRBV12-4 to TRBJ1-2; tentative D call: TRBD1 (5 bases). The CDR3 runs to 12 residues. In nucleotides, the CDR3 is TGTGCTAGTGCCTGGGACGAAAGCAAGTACACCTTC. It specifies CASAWDESKYTF.

The rearrangement uses TRBV9 and TRBJ2-5; D gene ambiguous. The germline V and J ends were trimmed by 3 bases and 1 base, with 13 bases remaining between them. Germline-derived CDR1 and CDR2 are SGDLS and YYNGEE. The CDR3 consists of 15 residues. CDR3 loop: CASSDVGNSQETQYF. The CDR3 region has the DNA TGTGCCAGCAGCGACGTGGGTAACAGCCAAGAGACCCAGTACTTC.

The CDR3 coding sequence is TGTGCCAGCAGTGAATTAGACCCGGGACAGGGTTATTCGCATGGCTACACCTTC. Residues: CASSELDPGQGYSHGYTF. The chain employs TRBV25-1 and TRBJ1-2, with 9 bases identical to TRBD1. Germline CDR1 MGHDK, CDR2 SYGVNS. This CDR3 is 18 amino acids long. Germline trimming cut 1 base from V and 6 bases from J; bases unmatched to any gene: 15.

The chain couples TRBV25-1 to TRBJ1-2; D unclear. This CDR3 region has 13 residues. V lost 8 bases, J lost 2 bases, and 12 bases lay in between. The germline gives CDR1 MGHDK, CDR2 SYGVNS. The CDR3 reads CASGAGSNYGYTF. The CDR3 DNA reads as TGTGCCAGCGGCGCCGGGTCAAACTATGGCTACACCTTC.

The chain links TRBV7-9 to TRBJ1-1; D is unresolved. The V and J ends lost 0 bases and 5 bases respectively, with 10 bases between them. Germline-derived CDR1 and CDR2 are SEHNR and FQNEAQ (reference sequence). The CDR3 has 14 amino acids. The CDR3 here is CASSLAGIKTEAFF. In DNA form, the CDR3 reads TGTGCCAGCAGCTTAGCCGGGATTAAAACTGAAGCTTTCTTT.

J is TRBJ2-5 and V is TRBV29-1; D not certain. CDR1 SQVTM and CDR2 ANQGSEA come from the germline V gene. This CDR3 comprises 10 residues. Trimming took 8 bases from V and 5 from J, leaving 9 bases between them. The CDR3 protein is CSLDGETQYF. For the CDR3, the DNA is TGCAGCTTGGATGGGGAGACCCAGTACTTC. Supplemented by reference TRBV29-1 and TRBJ2-5, the full variable domain reads SAVISQKPSRDICQRGTSLTIQCQVDSQVTMMFWYRQQPGQSLTLIATANQGSEATYESGFVIDKFPISRPNLTFSTLTVSNMSPEDSSIYLCSLDGETQYFGPGTRLLVL.

Comments on this clonotype: A much larger clone lies a single base off, so this may be a read error. The V call is TRBV14, the J call TRBJ2-5; D ambiguous. Germline V gene data show CDR1 as SGHDN and CDR2 as FVKESK. CDR3 length: 13 amino acids. V dropped 1 base and J dropped 5 bases, with 8 bases sitting between them. CDR3 protein: CASSQGAAETQYF. CDR3 nucleotide sequence: TGTGCCAGCAGCCAAGGGGCGGCGGAGACCCAGTACTTC.

A word on this clonotype: Germline is not matched at one junction end, which may reflect a read error. The CDR3, as DNA: TGCGCCAGCAGCCAAGATGGGGCGGGGCGAGGGGAAAAACTGTTTTTT. This translates into CASSQDGAGRGEKLFF. The genes are TRBV7-2 and TRBJ1-4; TRBD1 might be the D (5 bases). This CDR3 contains 16 residues. Per the germline V gene, CDR1 is SGHTA and CDR2 is FQGNSA.

The J gene is TRBJ1-5, the V gene TRBV6-1; D perhaps matches TRBD1 (5 bases). CDR1 and CDR2 from the germline V gene are MNHNS and SASEGT. The CDR3 extends over 15 amino acids. The V end was cut by 6 bases, the J end by 0 bases, with 12 bases between. As DNA, the CDR3 is TGTGCCAGCAGCCTGGACACATATAGCAATCAGCCCCAGCATTTT. Its translation: CASSLDTYSNQPQHF.

This chain links TRBV24-1 with TRBJ2-2; possible D gene TRBD2, 5 bases. Germline V lookup: CDR1 KGHDR, CDR2 SFDVKD. Deletions cut 7 bases from V and 4 bases from J, with 12 bases between. This CDR3 contains 14 residues. CDR3 nucleotide sequence: TGTGCCACCAGGAAAGCGGTATTCACCGGGGAGCTGTTTTTT. Translated: CATRKAVFTGELFF.

The gene calls are TRBV15 and TRBJ1-2; a possible D gene is TRBD1 (6 bases). Per germline, CDR1 LNHNV and CDR2 YYDKDF (reference sequence). Trimming stripped 4 bases from V and 4 bases from J, with 16 bases between. The CDR3 runs 15 residues. The CDR3 reads CATSTAGQPFYGYTF. Written as DNA, the CDR3 is TGTGCCACCAGCACCGCTGGACAGCCCTTCTATGGCTACACCTTC.

CDR3 sequence: CASSALVDNSPLHF. CDR3 coding DNA: TGTGCCAGCAGCGCCCTCGTAGATAATTCACCCCTCCACTTT. V usage is TRBV9 and J usage is TRBJ1-6; the D is unclear. The CDR3 sequence is 14 residues long. Between the trimmed V and J ends, which lost 3 bases and 5 bases, there was a span of 9 bases. Germline assignment: CDR1 SGDLS and CDR2 YYNGEE.

This clonotype was observed a handful of times. The chain links TRBV12-3 or TRBV12-4 to TRBJ1-1; 7 bases are a match to TRBD1. The CDR3 has 13 residues. Trimming cost V 7 bases and J 10 bases; bases outside gene matches: 12. CDR3 protein: CASTDLGDRRAFF. DNA for the CDR3: TGTGCCAGCACCGACCTGGGGGACAGAAGAGCTTTCTTT.